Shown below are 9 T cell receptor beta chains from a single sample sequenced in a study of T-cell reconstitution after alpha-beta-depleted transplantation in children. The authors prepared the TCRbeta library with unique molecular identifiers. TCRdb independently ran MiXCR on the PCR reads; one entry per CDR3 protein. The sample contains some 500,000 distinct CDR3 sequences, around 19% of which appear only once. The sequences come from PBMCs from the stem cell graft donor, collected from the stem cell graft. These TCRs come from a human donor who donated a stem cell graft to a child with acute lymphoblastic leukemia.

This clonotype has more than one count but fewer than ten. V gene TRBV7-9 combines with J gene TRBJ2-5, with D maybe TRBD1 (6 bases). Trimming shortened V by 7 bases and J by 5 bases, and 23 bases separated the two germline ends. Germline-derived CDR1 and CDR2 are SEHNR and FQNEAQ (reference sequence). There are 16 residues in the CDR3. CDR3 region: CASTQEGEKRGETQYF. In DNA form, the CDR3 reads TGTGCCAGCACGCAAGAGGGGGAGAAAAGAGGGGAGACCCAGTACTTC. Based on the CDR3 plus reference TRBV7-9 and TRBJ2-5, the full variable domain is DTGVSQNPRHKITKRGQNVTFRCDPISEHNRLYWYRQTLGQGPEFLTYFQNEAQLEKSRLLSDRFSAERPKGSFSTLEIQRTEQGDSAMYLCASTQEGEKRGETQYFGPGTRLLVL.

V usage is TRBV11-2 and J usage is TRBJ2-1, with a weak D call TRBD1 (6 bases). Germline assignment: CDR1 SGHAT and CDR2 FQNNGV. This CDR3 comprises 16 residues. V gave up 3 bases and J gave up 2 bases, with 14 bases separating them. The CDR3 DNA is TGTGCCAGCAGCTTCACAGGGACCCTAACCTACAATGAGCAGTTCTTC. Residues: CASSFTGTLTYNEQFF.

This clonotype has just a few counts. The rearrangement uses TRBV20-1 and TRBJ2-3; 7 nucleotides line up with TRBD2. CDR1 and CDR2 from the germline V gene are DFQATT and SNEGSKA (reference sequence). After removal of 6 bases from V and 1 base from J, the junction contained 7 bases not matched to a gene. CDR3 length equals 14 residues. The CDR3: CSAPGAGRTDTQYF. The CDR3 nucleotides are TGCAGTGCCCCGGGAGCGGGACGCACAGATACGCAGTATTTT.

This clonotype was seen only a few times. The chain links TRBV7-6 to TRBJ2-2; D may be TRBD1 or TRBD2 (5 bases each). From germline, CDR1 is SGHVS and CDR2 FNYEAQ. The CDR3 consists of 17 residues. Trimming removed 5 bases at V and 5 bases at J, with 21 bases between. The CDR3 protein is CASSPLGVERVTGELFF. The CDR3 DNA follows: TGTGCCAGCAGCCCCTTGGGGGTAGAGCGTGTAACCGGGGAGCTGTTTTTT.

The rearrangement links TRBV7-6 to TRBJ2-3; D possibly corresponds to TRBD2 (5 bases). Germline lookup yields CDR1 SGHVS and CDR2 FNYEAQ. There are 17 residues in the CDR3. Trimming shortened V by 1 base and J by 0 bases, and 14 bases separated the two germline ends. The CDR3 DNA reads TGTGCCAGCAGCTTAGAATGGCGGGTCGAGAGCACAGATACGCAGTATTTT. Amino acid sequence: CASSLEWRVESTDTQYF.

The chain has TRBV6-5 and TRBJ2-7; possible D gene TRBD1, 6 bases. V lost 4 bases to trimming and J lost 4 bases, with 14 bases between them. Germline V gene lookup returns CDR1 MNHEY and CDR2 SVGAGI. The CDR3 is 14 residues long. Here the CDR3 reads CASSWVGTQYEQYF. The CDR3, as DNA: TGTGCCAGCAGTTGGGTCGGGACACAATACGAGCAGTACTTC.

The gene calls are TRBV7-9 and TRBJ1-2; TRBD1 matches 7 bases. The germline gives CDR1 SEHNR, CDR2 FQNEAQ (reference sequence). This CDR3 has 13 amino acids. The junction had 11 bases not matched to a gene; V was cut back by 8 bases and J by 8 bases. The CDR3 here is CASEGNRGEGYTF. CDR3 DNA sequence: TGTGCCAGCGAGGGAAACAGGGGTGAAGGCTACACCTTC.

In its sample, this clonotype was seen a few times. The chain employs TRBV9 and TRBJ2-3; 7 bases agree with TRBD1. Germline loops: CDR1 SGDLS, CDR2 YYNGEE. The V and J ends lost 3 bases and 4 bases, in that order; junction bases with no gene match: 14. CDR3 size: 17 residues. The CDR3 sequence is CASSATLMRGLPDTQYF. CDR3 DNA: TGTGCCAGCAGCGCGACATTAATGAGGGGGCTGCCAGATACGCAGTATTTT.

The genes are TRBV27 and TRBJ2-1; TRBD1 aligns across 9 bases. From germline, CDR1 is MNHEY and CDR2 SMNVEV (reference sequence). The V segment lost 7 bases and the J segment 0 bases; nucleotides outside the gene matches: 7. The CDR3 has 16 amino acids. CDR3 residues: CASTQTGGSSYNEQFF. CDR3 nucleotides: TGTGCCAGCACCCAGACAGGGGGAAGCTCCTACAATGAGCAGTTCTTC.